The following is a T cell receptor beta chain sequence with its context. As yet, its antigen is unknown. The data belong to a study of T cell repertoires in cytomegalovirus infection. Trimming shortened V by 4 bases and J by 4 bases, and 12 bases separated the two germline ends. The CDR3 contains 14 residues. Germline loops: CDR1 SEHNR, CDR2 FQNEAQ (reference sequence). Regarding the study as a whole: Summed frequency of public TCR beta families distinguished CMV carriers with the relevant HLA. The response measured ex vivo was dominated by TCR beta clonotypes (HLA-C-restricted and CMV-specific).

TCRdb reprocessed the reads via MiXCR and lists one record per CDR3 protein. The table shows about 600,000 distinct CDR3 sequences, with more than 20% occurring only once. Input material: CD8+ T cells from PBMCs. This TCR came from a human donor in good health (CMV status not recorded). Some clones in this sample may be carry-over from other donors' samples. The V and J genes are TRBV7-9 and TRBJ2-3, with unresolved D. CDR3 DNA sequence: TGTGCCAGCAGCTCACCCCGAATCGCAGATACGCAGTATTTT. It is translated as CASSSPRIADTQYF.